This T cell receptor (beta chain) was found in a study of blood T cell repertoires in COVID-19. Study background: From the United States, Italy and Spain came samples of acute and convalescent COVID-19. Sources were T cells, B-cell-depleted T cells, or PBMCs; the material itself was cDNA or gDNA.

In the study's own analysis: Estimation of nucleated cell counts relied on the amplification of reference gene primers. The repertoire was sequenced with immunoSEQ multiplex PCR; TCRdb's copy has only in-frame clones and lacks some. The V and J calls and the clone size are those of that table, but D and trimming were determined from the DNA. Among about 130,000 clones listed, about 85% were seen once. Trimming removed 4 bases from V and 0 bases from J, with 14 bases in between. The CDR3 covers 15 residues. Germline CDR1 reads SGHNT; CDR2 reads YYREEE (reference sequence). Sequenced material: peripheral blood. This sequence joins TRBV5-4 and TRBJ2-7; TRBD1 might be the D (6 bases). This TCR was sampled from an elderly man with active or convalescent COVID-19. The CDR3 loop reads CASSPGRGSSYEQYF. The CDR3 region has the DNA TGTGCCAGCAGCCCCGGCAGGGGTAGCTCCTACGAGCAGTACTTC.